Sequencing of this T cell receptor beta chain was carried out in a study of HIV-infected patients and healthy controls. Whole-study context: The CD4:CD8 ratio increased slightly in early therapy, but CD8 counts showed no consistent change.

Trimming stripped 7 bases from V and 1 base from J, with 10 bases between. Germline V gene data show CDR1 as KGHSH and CDR2 as LQKENI. The CDR3 is made up of 13 amino acids. cDNA was made from about 510 ng RNA using alpha and beta constant primers. Alpha and beta chain libraries were made separately by chain-specific third strand synthesis with multiplexing indices. MiXCR, applied by TCRdb to the 5' RACE reads, yields one record per CDR3 protein. The table lists approximately 11,000 distinct CDR3 sequences, roughly 5.7% of them singletons, with 28% in the top ten. This clonotype was seen ten or more times. Antiretroviral therapy had run roughly three months, about 14 weeks, before follow-up blood collection. The repertoire came from unfractionated whole blood and reflected all unsorted peripheral T cells.

The sample here was blood, taken during antiretroviral therapy. The sequence derives from an adult with HIV infection. The donor label of this sample is uncertain. This chain connects TRBV18 to TRBJ1-1; TRBD1 might be the D (5 bases). This chain's CDR3 is CASYPTENTEAFF. The CDR3 bases are TGTGCCAGCTACCCGACAGAGAACACTGAAGCTTTCTTT.